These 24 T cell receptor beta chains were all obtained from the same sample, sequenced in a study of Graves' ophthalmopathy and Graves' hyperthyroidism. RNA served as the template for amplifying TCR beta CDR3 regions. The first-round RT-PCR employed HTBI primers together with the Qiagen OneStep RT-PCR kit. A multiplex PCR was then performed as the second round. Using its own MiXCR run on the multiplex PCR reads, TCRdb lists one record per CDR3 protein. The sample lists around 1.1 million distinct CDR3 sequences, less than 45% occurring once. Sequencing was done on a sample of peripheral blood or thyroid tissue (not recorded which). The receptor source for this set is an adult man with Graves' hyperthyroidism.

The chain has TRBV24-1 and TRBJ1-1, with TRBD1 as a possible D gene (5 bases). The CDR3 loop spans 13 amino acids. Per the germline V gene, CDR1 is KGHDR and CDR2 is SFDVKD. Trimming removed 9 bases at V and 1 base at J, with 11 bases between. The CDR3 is CATQGGGNTEAFF. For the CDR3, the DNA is TGTGCCACCCAGGGAGGTGGGAACACTGAAGCTTTCTTT.

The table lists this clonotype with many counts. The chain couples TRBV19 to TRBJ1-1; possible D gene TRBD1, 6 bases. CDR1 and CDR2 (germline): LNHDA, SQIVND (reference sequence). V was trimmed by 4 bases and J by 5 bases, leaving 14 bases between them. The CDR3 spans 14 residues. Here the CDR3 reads CASSNWTEGTEAFF. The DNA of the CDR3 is TGTGCCAGTAGTAACTGGACAGAGGGGACTGAAGCTTTCTTT.

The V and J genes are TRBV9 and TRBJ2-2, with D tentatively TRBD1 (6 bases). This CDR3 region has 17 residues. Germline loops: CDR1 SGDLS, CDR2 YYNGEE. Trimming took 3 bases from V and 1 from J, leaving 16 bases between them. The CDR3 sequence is CASSGGGAGVNTGELFF. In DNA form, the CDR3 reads TGTGCCAGCAGCGGAGGCGGCGCAGGGGTGAACACCGGGGAGCTGTTTTTT.

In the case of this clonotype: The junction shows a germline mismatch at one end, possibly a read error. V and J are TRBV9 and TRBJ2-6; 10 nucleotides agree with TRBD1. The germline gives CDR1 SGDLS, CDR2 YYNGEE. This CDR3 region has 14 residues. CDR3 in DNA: TGTGCCAGCAGCGTAGGGACAGGGGGCAACGTCCTGACTTTC. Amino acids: CASSVGTGGNVLTF.

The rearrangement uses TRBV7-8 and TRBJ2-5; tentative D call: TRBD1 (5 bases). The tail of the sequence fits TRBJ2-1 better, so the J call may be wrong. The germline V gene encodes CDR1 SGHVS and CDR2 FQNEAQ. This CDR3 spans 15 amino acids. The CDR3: CASSPRTIPDNEQFF. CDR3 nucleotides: TGTGCCAGCAGCCCTAGGACAATTCCCGACAATGAGCAGTTCTTC.

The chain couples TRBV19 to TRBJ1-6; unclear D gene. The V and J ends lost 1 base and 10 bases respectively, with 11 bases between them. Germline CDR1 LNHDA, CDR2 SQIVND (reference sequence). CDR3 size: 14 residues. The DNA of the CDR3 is TGTGCCAGTAGTATAGTGGCCGGGGTGTCACCCCTCCACTTT. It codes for CASSIVAGVSPLHF.

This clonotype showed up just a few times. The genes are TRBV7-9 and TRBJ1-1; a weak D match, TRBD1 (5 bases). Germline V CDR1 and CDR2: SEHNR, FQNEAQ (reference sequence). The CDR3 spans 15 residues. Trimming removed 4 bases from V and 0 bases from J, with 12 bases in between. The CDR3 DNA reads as TGTGCCAGCAGCTCCCGTCGGGGGATGAACACTGAAGCTTTCTTT. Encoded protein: CASSSRRGMNTEAFF. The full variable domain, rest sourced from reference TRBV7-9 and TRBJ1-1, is DTGVSQNPRHKITKRGQNVTFRCDPISEHNRLYWYRQTLGQGPEFLTYFQNEAQLEKSRLLSDRFSAERPKGSFSTLEIQRTEQGDSAMYLCASSSRRGMNTEAFFGQGTRLTVV.

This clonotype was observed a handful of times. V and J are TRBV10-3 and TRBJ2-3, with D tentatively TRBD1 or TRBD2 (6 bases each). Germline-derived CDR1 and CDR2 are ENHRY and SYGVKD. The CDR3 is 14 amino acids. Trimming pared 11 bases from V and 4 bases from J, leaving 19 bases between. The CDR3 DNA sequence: TGTGCCTCCGAGGGGGGTCCTCCGGCAGATACGCAGTATTTT. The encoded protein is CASEGGPPADTQYF.

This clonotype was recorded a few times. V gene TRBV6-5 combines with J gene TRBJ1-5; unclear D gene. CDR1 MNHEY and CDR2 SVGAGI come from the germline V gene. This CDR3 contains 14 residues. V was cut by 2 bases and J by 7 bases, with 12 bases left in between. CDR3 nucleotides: TGTGCCAGCAGTTACGAGGCTGATTTCCAGCCCCAGCATTTT. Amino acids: CASSYEADFQPQHF.

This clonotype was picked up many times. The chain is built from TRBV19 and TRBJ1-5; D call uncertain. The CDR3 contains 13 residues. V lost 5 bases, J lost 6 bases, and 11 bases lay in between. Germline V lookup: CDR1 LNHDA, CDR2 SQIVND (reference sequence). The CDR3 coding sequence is TGTGCCAGTAGTTCCCAAGCGGGTCAGCCCCAGCATTTT. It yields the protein CASSSQAGQPQHF.

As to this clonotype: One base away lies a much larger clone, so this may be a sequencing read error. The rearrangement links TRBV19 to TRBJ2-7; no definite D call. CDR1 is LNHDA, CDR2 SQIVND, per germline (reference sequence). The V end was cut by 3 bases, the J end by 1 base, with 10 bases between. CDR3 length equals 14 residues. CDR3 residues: CASSIDHISYEQYF. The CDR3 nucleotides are TGTGCCAGTAGTATCGACCACATTTCCTACGAGCAGTACTTC.

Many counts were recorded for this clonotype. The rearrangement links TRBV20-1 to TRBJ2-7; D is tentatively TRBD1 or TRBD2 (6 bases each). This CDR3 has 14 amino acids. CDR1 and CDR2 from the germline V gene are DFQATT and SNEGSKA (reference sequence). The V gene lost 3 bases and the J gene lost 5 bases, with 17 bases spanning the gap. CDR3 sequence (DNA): TGCAGTGCTAGGAAGGACGGGGGCGGCGACGAGCAGTACTTC. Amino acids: CSARKDGGGDEQYF.

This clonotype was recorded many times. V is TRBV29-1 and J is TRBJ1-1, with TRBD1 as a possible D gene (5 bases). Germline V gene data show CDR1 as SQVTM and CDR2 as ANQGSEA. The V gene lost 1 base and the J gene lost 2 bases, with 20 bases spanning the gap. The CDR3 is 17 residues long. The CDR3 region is CSVEGSSDGTGNTEAFF. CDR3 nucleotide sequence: TGCAGCGTTGAAGGATCTAGCGATGGAACAGGTAACACTGAAGCTTTCTTT. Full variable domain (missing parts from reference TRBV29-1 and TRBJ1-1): SAVISQKPSRDICQRGTSLTIQCQVDSQVTMMFWYRQQPGQSLTLIATANQGSEATYESGFVIDKFPISRPNLTFSTLTVSNMSPEDSSIYLCSVEGSSDGTGNTEAFFGQGTRLTVV.

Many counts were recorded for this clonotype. The DNA of the CDR3 is TGTGCCAGCAGCTTAACGGCGACAGGGTTATTTCAGCCCCAGCATTTT. Its translation is CASSLTATGLFQPQHF. This sequence joins TRBV7-2 and TRBJ1-5; 7 bases fit TRBD1. J gave up 6 bases and V 2 bases, and 10 bases lay outside the gene matches. Germline loops: CDR1 SGHTA, CDR2 FQGNSA. The length of the CDR3 is 16 residues.

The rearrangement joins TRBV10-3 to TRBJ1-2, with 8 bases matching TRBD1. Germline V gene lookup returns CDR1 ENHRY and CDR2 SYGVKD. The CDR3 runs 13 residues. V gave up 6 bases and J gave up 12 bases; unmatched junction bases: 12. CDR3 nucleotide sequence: TGTGCCATCAGAGGAACGACAGGGGAGGCGAACACCTTC. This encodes CAIRGTTGEANTF.

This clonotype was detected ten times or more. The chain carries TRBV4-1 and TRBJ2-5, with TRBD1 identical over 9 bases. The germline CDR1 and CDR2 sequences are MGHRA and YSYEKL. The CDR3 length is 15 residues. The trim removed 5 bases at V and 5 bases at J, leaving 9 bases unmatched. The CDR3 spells CASSTRDRAFETQYF. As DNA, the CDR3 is TGCGCCAGCAGCACCCGGGACAGGGCCTTCGAGACCCAGTACTTC.

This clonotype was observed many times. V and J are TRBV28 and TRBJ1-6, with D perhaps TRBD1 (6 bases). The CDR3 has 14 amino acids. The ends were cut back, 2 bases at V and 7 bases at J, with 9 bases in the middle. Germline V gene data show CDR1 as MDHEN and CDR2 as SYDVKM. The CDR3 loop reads CASSLAGVNSPLHF. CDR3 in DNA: TGTGCCAGCAGTTTAGCAGGGGTCAATTCACCCCTCCACTTT.

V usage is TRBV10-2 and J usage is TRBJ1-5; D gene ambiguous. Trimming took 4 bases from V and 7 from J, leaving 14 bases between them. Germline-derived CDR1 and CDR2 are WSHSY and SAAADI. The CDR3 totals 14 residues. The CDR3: CASSAAARNQPQHF. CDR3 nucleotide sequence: TGCGCCAGCAGTGCCGCGGCCAGGAACCAGCCCCAGCATTTT.

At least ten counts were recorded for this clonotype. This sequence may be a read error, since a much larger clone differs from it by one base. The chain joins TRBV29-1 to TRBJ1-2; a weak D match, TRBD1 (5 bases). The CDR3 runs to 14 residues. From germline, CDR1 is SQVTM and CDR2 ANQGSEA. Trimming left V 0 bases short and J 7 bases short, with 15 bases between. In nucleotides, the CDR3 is TGCAGCGTTGAAGACGGCCGGAAAAGGGGTGGCTACACCTTC. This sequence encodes CSVEDGRKRGGYTF.

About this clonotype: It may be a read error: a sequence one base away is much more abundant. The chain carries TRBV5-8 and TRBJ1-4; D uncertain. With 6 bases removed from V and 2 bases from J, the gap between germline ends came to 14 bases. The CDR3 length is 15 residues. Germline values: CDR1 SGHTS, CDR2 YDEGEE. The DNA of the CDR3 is TGTGCCAGCAACGGTGGGAGCTCGACTAATGAAAAACTGTTTTTT. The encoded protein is CASNGGSSTNEKLFF.

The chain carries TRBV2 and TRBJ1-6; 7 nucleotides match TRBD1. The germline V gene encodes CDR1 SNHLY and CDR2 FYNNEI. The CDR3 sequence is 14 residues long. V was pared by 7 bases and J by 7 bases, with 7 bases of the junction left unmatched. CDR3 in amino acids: CASIRDRANSPLHF. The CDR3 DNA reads TGTGCCAGCATTAGAGACAGGGCCAATTCACCCCTCCACTTT.

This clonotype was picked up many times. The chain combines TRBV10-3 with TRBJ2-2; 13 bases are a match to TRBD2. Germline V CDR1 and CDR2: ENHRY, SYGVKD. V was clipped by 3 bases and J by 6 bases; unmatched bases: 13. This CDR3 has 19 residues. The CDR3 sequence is CAISDLGLAGVGLAGELFF. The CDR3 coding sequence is TGTGCCATCAGTGACTTAGGACTAGCGGGAGTTGGCTTAGCCGGGGAGCTGTTTTTT.

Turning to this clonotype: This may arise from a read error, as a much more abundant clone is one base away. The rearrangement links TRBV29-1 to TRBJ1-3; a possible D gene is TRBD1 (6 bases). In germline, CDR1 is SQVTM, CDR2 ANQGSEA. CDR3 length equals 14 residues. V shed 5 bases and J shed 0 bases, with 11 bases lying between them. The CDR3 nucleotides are TGCAGCGTTAATCAGGGGATCTCTGGAAACACCATATATTTT. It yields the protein CSVNQGISGNTIYF.

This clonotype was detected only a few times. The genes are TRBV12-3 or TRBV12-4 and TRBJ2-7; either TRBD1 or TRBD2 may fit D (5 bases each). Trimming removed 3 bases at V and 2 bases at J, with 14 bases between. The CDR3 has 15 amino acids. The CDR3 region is CASSFFGGAAYEQYF. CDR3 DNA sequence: TGTGCCAGCAGTTTTTTTGGGGGTGCAGCCTACGAGCAGTACTTC.